This T cell receptor (beta chain) came from a study of cytomegalovirus exposure and HLA in healthy donors. Study details: Earlier, 110 million or so unique TCR beta sequences were recovered from around 190 million T cells by an analysis. Study observations and caveats: Segments of the TCR beta V type were, in most cases, productive about 87% or about 30% of the time in an earlier analysis. In vitro experiments confirmed that a few CMV-associated chains were specific for CMV antigens.

The PCR was carried out with 60 Vbeta primers and 13 Jbeta primers. The method was immunoSEQ multiplex PCR; TCRdb's version includes in-frame clones alone and lacks a portion of them. The sample lists some 100,000 clones; approximately 80% were seen once. A remark on this clone: Its cognate antigen is unknown.

This CDR3 contains 13 residues. The germline V and J ends were trimmed by 3 bases and 6 bases, with 12 bases remaining between them. Germline values: CDR1 MNHEY, CDR2 SMNVEV (reference sequence). The TCR originated in a woman aged 18-35 years in good health and CMV-seronegative. The rearrangement uses TRBV27 and TRBJ2-7; a weak D match, TRBD1 (5 bases). The sequenced sample was PBMCs. In nucleotides, the CDR3 is TGTGCCAGCAGTTTTTTAGGGGCACGCGAGCAGTACTTC. Its protein is CASSFLGAREQYF.